This T cell receptor beta chain stems from a study of cytomegalovirus exposure and HLA in healthy donors. The ends were cut back, 4 bases at V and 3 bases at J, with 17 bases in the middle. This CDR3 has 16 residues. CDR1 SGHNT and CDR2 YYREEE come from the germline V gene (reference sequence). Vbeta (60) and Jbeta (13) primers were used in the PCR. The data were produced by immunoSEQ multiplex PCR, yet TCRdb's version contains in-frame clones alone and is incomplete. The profile shows around 140,000 clones, roughly 80% of them singletons. The origin of this receptor is a woman in her 30s in good health and CMV-seronegative. Material: PBMCs. The chain combines TRBV5-4 with TRBJ2-1, with D possibly being TRBD2 (6 bases). The CDR3 loop is CASSPSRDLHYNEQFF. DNA for the CDR3: TGTGCCAGCAGCCCATCGCGGGATTTACACTACAATGAGCAGTTCTTC.